One and the same sample provided the 20 T cell receptor beta chains below, sequenced in a study of blood T cell repertoires in COVID-19. Clones were read by immunoSEQ multiplex PCR, and TCRdb kept only the in-frame ones, dropping some. The repertoire includes roughly 92,000 clones, about nine tenths of them detected once, and 4.9% sits in the top ten. The sample was peripheral blood. The receptors originated from an elderly woman with acute or convalescent COVID-19.

J is TRBJ2-1 and V is TRBV19, with 11 nucleotides matching TRBD1. CDR1 is LNHDA and CDR2 is SQIVND in the germline V gene (reference sequence). This CDR3 is built from 15 residues. Trimming at V came to 6 bases and at J to 12 bases, leaving 13 bases not matched to a gene. CDR3 DNA: TGTGCCAGTAGCCATACGGACAGGGGGCAAAGTTGGCAGTTCTTC. Protein: CASSHTDRGQSWQFF.

The chain couples TRBV6-4 to TRBJ2-1, with TRBD2 identical over 7 bases. V gave up 6 bases and J gave up 3 bases; unmatched junction bases: 23. This CDR3 comprises 20 residues. Germline lookup yields CDR1 MRHNA and CDR2 SNTAGT. CDR3 coding DNA: TGTGCCAGCAGGGGACTACCGAAGAACTGCTCGATCCCCATCTACAATGAGCAGTTCTTC. This sequence encodes CASRGLPKNCSIPIYNEQFF.

V and J are TRBV5-1 and TRBJ1-1; possibly TRBD1 for D (6 bases). There are 15 residues in the CDR3. Looked up from germline, CDR1 is SGHRS and CDR2 is YFSETQ. V gave up 4 bases and J gave up 0 bases, with 13 bases separating them. CDR3 nucleotide sequence: TGCGCCAGCAGCGAGCAGGGGATCCTGAACACTGAAGCTTTCTTT. Encoded protein: CASSEQGILNTEAFF.

The genes are TRBV12-3 or TRBV12-4 and TRBJ1-2, with D unclear. This CDR3 is 13 amino acids long. The V end lost 3 bases, the J end lost 1 base, and 6 bases lay between the germline ends. CDR3 DNA: TGTGCCAGCAGTTTTGATAGTAACTATGGCTACACCTTC. This sequence encodes CASSFDSNYGYTF.

The chain carries TRBV5-1 and TRBJ2-3; D perhaps matches TRBD2 (6 bases). Germline-derived CDR1 and CDR2 are SGHRS and YFSETQ. This CDR3 has 14 residues. V lost 4 bases to trimming and J lost 8 bases, with 17 bases between them. CDR3 amino acids: CASSPGTPEGTQYF. Here the CDR3 DNA reads TGCGCCAGCAGCCCCGGGACTCCTGAAGGTACGCAGTATTTT.

The chain has TRBV12-5 and TRBJ1-6, with 7 bases aligning to TRBD1. Trimming removed 5 bases from V and 4 bases from J; junction bases left unmatched: 5. Germline V gives CDR1 LGHNT, CDR2 FRNRAP. The CDR3 contains 15 residues. The CDR3 DNA sequence: TGTGCTAGTGGTGTAGCGACAGGGTATAATTCACCCCTCCACTTT. Protein sequence: CASGVATGYNSPLHF.

This rearrangement joins TRBV14 to TRBJ2-5, with a tentative D call TRBD2 (6 bases). The CDR3 has 15 amino acids. Trimming pared 3 bases from V and 7 bases from J, leaving 18 bases between. Looked up from germline, CDR1 is SGHDN and CDR2 is FVKESK. The CDR3 region has the DNA TGTGCCAGCAGCCAGACTAGACCCTCGACGAGGACCCAGTACTTC. As protein: CASSQTRPSTRTQYF.

The chain links TRBV6-5 to TRBJ2-7; 9 bases match TRBD1. Losses at the gene ends were 6 bases for V and 2 bases for J; bases not matched to a gene: 8. The CDR3 covers 15 residues. CDR1 and CDR2 (germline): MNHEY, SVGAGI. The CDR3 protein is CASSRAGQGTYEQYF. DNA of the CDR3: TGTGCCAGCAGCCGCGCGGGACAGGGAACCTACGAGCAGTACTTC.

This sequence joins TRBV19 and TRBJ2-5; D is perhaps TRBD1 (7 bases). This CDR3 is built from 15 residues. V was trimmed by 3 bases and J by 2 bases, leaving 13 bases between them. Germline CDR1 LNHDA, CDR2 SQIVND (reference sequence). CDR3 DNA: TGTGCCAGTAGTATCGGGGGCAGGGGGCAAGAGACCCAGTACTTC. It encodes CASSIGGRGQETQYF.

The chain uses TRBV7-2 and TRBJ1-3; D is perhaps TRBD1 (6 bases). The CDR3 totals 16 residues. Germline values: CDR1 SGHTA, CDR2 FQGNSA. Trimming removed 5 bases at V and 4 bases at J, with 18 bases between. The CDR3: CASSPMVRTVGNTIYF. The CDR3 DNA sequence: TGTGCCAGCAGCCCAATGGTTAGGACAGTCGGAAACACCATATATTTT.

V and J are TRBV7-6 and TRBJ1-1; D unclear. V was pared by 1 base and J by 1 base, with 10 bases between. CDR3 length: 15 residues. The germline V gene has CDR1 SGHVS and CDR2 FNYEAQ. CDR3 DNA sequence: TGTGCCAGCAGCTTAGATTTGGGGAGGAACACTGAAGCTTTCTTT. This sequence encodes CASSLDLGRNTEAFF.

Turning to this clone: At one of its ends the junction is not consistent with the germline gene, which may arise from a read error. The chain uses TRBV30 and TRBJ1-1; 10 bases line up with TRBD1. The CDR3 is 13 residues long. CDR1 and CDR2 (germline): GTSNPN, SVGIG (reference sequence). CDR3 residues: CAWSDPGQGPLGF. The CDR3 DNA reads as TGTGCCTGGAGTGACCCGGGACAGGGGCCATTGGGCTTT. The variable domain in full, completed from reference TRBV30 and TRBJ1-1, reads SQTIHQWPATLVQPVGSPLSLECTVEGTSNPNLYWYRQAAGRGLQLLFYSVGIGQISSEVPQNLSASRPQDRQFILSSKKLLLSDSGFYLCAWSDPGQGPLGFGQGTRLTVV.

For this clone: Other DNA sequences in the same sample also yield this CDR3. This chain uses TRBV29-1 with TRBJ2-5; perhaps TRBD2 as D (5 bases). Trimming removed 4 bases at V and 5 bases at J, with 5 bases between. CDR3 length: 10 amino acids. Germline-derived CDR1 and CDR2 are SQVTM and ANQGSEA. The CDR3 loop reads CSVGRETQYF. The CDR3 region has the DNA TGCAGCGTTGGGAGGGAGACCCAGTACTTC. Based on the CDR3 plus reference TRBV29-1 and TRBJ2-5, the full variable domain is SAVISQKPSRDICQRGTSLTIQCQVDSQVTMMFWYRQQPGQSLTLIATANQGSEATYESGFVIDKFPISRPNLTFSTLTVSNMSPEDSSIYLCSVGRETQYFGPGTRLLVL.

V is TRBV29-1 and J is TRBJ2-5, with D maybe TRBD1 (5 bases). CDR3 length equals 13 residues. Trimming cost V 1 base and J 5 bases, with 11 bases left between them. Per the germline V gene, CDR1 is SQVTM and CDR2 is ANQGSEA. In DNA, the CDR3 is TGCAGCGTTGAAGCAGGGATTGGGGAGACCCAGTACTTC. Translation gives CSVEAGIGETQYF.

The chain combines TRBV27 with TRBJ1-1; TRBD1 might be the D (5 bases). The CDR3 is 15 residues long. V was clipped by 2 bases and J by 6 bases, with 16 bases between them. From germline, CDR1 is MNHEY and CDR2 SMNVEV (reference sequence). CDR3 bases: TGTGCCAGCAGTTTAGCTCTAGGGGTGGCTTCTGAAGCTTTCTTT. This encodes CASSLALGVASEAFF.

The chain has TRBV5-1 and TRBJ1-1; D might be TRBD1 (6 bases). Germline V lookup: CDR1 SGHRS, CDR2 YFSETQ. There are 16 residues in the CDR3. V lost 4 bases and J lost 3, with 19 bases in between. CDR3 sequence: CASSQDYRGADTEAFF. The CDR3 DNA follows: TGCGCCAGCAGCCAAGATTACCGGGGGGCTGACACTGAAGCTTTCTTT.

The chain couples TRBV7-6 to TRBJ1-1; perhaps TRBD1 as D (5 bases). Germline CDR1 reads SGHVS; CDR2 reads FNYEAQ. CDR3 length equals 12 residues. Trimming removed 1 base from V and 8 bases from J, with 8 bases in between. The CDR3 region is CASSLGAGEAFF. In DNA form, the CDR3 reads TGTGCCAGCAGCTTAGGTGCAGGGGAAGCTTTCTTT.

The rearrangement links TRBV5-1 to TRBJ2-7; the D gene is possibly TRBD2 (7 bases). Germline lookup yields CDR1 SGHRS and CDR2 YFSETQ. Deletions cut 4 bases from V and 12 bases from J, with 26 bases between. The CDR3 covers 15 residues. In nucleotides, the CDR3 is TGCGCCAGCAGCCCCCTGGGCGGGGGCGAAAGATTCACGTACTTC. Protein: CASSPLGGGERFTYF.

The chain couples TRBV13 to TRBJ1-3, with 10 positions matching TRBD1. After removal of 4 bases from V and 0 bases from J, the junction contained 6 bases not matched to a gene. From germline, CDR1 is PRHDT and CDR2 FYEKMQ (reference sequence). The CDR3 contains 17 residues. Written as DNA, the CDR3 is TGTGCCAGCAGCTCGGACAGGGGGGCGATCTCTGGAAACACCATATATTTT. Its translation: CASSSDRGAISGNTIYF.

The chain links TRBV6-4 to TRBJ1-3, with unresolved D. Germline V gene data show CDR1 as MRHNA and CDR2 as SNTAGT. Deletions cut 4 bases from V and 4 bases from J, with 8 bases between. The CDR3 sequence is 13 residues long. CDR3 sequence: CASSARVGNTIYF. CDR3 bases: TGTGCCAGCAGTGCTCGGGTCGGAAACACCATATATTTT.